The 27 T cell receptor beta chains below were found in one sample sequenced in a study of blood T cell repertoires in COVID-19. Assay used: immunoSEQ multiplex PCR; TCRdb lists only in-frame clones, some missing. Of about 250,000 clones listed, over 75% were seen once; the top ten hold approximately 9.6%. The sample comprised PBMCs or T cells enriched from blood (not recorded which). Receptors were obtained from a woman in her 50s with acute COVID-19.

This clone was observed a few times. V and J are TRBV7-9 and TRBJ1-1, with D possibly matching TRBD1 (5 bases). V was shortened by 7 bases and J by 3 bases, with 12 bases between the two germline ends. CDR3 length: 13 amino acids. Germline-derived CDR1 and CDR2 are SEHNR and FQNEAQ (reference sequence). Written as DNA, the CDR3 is TGTGCCAGCACCGCACCGGGGGACACTGAAGCTTTCTTT. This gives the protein CASTAPGDTEAFF.

The DNA for the CDR3 is TGTGCCAGCAGTTTCTCTTCCTCTGGCAATCAGCCCCAGCATTTT. Its translation: CASSFSSSGNQPQHF. J is TRBJ1-5 and V is TRBV7-2; D is uncertain. The ends were cut back, 6 bases at V and 2 bases at J, with 14 bases in the middle. The CDR3 runs to 15 residues. The V gene's germline CDR1 is SGHTA and CDR2 FQGNSA.

CDR3 region: CASSTRTGENIQYF. DNA for the CDR3: TGTGCCAGCAGTACACGGACAGGGGAAAACATTCAGTACTTC. This chain uses TRBV6-5 with TRBJ2-4, with 9 nucleotides matching TRBD1. Trimming cost V 5 bases and J 5 bases; bases outside gene matches: 4. CDR1 and CDR2 (germline): MNHEY, SVGAGI. The CDR3 is 14 residues long.

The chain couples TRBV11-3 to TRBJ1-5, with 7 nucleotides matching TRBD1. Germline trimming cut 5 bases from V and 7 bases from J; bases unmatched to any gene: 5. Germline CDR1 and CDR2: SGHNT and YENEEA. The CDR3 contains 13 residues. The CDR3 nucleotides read TGTGCCAGCAGCCCAGGGGGAGGACAGCCCCAGCATTTT. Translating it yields CASSPGGGQPQHF.

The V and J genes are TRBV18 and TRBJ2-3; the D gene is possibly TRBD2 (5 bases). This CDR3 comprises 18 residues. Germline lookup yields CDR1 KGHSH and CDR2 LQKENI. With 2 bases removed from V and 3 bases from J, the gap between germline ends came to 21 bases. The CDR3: CASSPSPTSSTGTDTQYF. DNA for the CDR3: TGTGCCAGCTCACCATCCCCTACTTCTAGCACCGGTACAGATACGCAGTATTTT.

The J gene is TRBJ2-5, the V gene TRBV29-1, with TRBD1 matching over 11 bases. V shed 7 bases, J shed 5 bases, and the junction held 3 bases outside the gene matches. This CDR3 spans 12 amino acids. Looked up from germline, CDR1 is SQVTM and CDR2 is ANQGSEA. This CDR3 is CSARDRGETQYF. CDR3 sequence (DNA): TGCAGCGCTAGGGACAGGGGGGAGACCCAGTACTTC.

CDR3 in DNA: TGTGCCAGCAGTGACAGCGGGGGGTCTTCCTACGAGCAGTACTTC. Translated: CASSDSGGSSYEQYF. The chain employs TRBV2 and TRBJ2-7, with 9 bases fitting TRBD2. The CDR3 loop spans 15 amino acids. J was trimmed by 1 base and V by 3 bases; bases with no gene match: 4. CDR1 is SNHLY and CDR2 is FYNNEI in the germline V gene.

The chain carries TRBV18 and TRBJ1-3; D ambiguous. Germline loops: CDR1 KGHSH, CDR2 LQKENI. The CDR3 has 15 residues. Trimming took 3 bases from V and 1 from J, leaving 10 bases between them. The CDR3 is CASSPSAGSGNTIYF. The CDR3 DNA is TGTGCCAGCTCACCCTCAGCGGGATCTGGAAACACCATATATTTT.

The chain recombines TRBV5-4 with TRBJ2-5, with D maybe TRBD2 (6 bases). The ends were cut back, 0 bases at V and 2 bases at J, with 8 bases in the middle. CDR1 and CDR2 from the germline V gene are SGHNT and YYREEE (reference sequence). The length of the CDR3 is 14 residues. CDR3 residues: CASSLVAEQETQYF. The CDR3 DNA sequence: TGTGCCAGCAGCTTGGTAGCGGAACAAGAGACCCAGTACTTC.

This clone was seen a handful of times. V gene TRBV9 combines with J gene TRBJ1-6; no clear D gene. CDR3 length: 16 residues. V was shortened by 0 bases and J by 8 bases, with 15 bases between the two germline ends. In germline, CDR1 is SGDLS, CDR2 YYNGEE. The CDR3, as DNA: TGTGCCAGCAGCGTAGATGAGGGAGTTAGTGATTCACCCCTCCACTTT. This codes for CASSVDEGVSDSPLHF.

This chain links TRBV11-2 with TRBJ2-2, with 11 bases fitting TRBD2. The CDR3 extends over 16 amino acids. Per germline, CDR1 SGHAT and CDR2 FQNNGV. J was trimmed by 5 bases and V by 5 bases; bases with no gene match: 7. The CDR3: CASSPDSGGATGELFF. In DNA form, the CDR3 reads TGTGCCAGCAGCCCGGATAGCGGGGGGGCTACCGGGGAGCTGTTTTTT.

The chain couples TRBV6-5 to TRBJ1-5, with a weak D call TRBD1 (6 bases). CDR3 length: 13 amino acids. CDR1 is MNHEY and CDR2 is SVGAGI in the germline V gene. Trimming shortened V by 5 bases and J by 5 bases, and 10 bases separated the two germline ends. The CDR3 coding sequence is TGTGCCAGCAGTCTCAGGGGTCATCAGCCCCAGCATTTT. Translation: CASSLRGHQPQHF.

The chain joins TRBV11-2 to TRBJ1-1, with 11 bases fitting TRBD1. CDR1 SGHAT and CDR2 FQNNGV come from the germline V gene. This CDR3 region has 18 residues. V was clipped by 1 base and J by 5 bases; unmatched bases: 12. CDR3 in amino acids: CASSLAGYGTGGSTEAFF. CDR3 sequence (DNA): TGTGCCAGCAGCTTAGCAGGTTATGGGACAGGGGGGAGTACTGAAGCTTTCTTT.

The CDR3 protein is CASSERSSGNGYTF. Here the CDR3 DNA reads TGTGCCAGCAGTGAAAGATCGTCAGGGAATGGCTACACCTTC. This chain uses TRBV6-1 with TRBJ1-2; possibly TRBD1 for D (5 bases). The V end lost 2 bases, the J end lost 6 bases, and 13 bases lay between the germline ends. In germline, CDR1 is MNHNS, CDR2 SASEGT. This CDR3 is 14 amino acids long.

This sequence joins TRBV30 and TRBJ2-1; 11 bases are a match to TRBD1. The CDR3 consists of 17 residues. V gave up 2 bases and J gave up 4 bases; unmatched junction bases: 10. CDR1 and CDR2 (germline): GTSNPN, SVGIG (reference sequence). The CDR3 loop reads CAWSRDRGIWVYNEQFF. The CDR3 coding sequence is TGTGCCTGGAGTCGGGACAGGGGGATTTGGGTATACAATGAGCAGTTCTTC.

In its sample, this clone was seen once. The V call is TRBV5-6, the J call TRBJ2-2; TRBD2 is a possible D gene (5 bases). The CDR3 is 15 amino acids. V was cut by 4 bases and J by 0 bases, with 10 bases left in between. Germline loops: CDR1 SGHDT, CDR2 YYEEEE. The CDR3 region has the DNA TGTGCCAGCAGCGTACTAGGGTCGAACACCGGGGAGCTGTTTTTT. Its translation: CASSVLGSNTGELFF.

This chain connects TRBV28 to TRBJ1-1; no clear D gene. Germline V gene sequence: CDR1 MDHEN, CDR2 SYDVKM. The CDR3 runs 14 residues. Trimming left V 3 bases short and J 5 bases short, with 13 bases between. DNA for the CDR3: TGTGCCAGCAGTTTCCAAGGGCGCGGGACTGAAGCTTTCTTT. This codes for CASSFQGRGTEAFF.

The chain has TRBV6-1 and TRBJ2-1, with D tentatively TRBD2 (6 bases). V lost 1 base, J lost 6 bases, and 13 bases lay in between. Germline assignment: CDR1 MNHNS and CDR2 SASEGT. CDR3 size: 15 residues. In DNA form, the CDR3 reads TGTGCCAGCAGTGAAGGGAGGGGCCGAGGCAATGAGCAGTTCTTC. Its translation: CASSEGRGRGNEQFF.

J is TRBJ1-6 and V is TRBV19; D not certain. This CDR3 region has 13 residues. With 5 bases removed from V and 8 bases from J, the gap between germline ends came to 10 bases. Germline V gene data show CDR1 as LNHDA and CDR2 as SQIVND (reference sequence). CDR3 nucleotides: TGTGCCAGTAGTCCCAATCCCCATTCACCCCTCCACTTT. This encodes CASSPNPHSPLHF.

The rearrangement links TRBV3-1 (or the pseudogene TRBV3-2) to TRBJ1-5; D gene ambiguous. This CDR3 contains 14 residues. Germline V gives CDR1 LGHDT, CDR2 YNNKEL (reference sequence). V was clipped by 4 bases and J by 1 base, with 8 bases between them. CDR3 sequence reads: CASSRGHSNQPQHF. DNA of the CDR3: TGTGCCAGCAGCCGAGGGCACAGCAATCAGCCCCAGCATTTT.

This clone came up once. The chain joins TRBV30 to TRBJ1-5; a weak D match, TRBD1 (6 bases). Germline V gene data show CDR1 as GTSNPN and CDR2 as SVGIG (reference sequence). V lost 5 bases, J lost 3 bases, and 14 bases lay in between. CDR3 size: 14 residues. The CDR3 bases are TGTGCCTGGGGCCTTCAGGGGCCCAATCAGCCCCAGCATTTT. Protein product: CAWGLQGPNQPQHF.

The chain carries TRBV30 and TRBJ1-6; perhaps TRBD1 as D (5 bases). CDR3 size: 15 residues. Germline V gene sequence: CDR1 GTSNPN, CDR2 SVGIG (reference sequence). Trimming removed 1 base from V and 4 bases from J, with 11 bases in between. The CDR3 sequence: CAWSGGRAYNSPLHF. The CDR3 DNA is TGTGCCTGGAGTGGGGGCCGGGCTTATAATTCACCCCTCCACTTT. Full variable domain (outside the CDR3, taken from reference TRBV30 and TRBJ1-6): SQTIHQWPATLVQPVGSPLSLECTVEGTSNPNLYWYRQAAGRGLQLLFYSVGIGQISSEVPQNLSASRPQDRQFILSSKKLLLSDSGFYLCAWSGGRAYNSPLHFGNGTRLTVT.

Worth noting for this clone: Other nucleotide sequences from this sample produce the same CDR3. The CDR3 loop reads CASSPGTGGTEAFF. The CDR3 nucleotides are TGTGCCAGCTCACCCGGGACAGGGGGCACTGAAGCTTTCTTT. This rearrangement joins TRBV18 to TRBJ1-1, with 11 bases aligning to TRBD1. The germline gives CDR1 KGHSH, CDR2 LQKENI. This CDR3 has 14 residues. Losses at the gene ends were 3 bases for V and 4 bases for J; bases not matched to a gene: 1.

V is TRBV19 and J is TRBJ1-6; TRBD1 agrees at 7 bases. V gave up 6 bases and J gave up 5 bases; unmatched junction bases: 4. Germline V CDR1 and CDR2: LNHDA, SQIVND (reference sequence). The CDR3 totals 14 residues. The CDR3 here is CASRIGTDNSPLHF. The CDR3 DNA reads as TGTGCCAGTAGAATCGGGACAGATAATTCACCCCTCCACTTT. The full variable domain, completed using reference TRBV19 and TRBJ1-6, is DGGITQSPKYLFRKEGQNVTLSCEQNLNHDAMYWYRQDPGQGLRLIYYSQIVNDFQKGDIAEGYSVSREKKESFPLTVTSAQKNPTAFYLCASRIGTDNSPLHFGNGTRLTVT.

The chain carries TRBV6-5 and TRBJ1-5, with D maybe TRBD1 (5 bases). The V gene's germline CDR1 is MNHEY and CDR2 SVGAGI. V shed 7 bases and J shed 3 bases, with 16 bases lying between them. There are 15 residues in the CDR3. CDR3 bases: TGTGCCAGCATTAAATCCGGGACTAACAATCAGCCCCAGCATTTT. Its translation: CASIKSGTNNQPQHF.

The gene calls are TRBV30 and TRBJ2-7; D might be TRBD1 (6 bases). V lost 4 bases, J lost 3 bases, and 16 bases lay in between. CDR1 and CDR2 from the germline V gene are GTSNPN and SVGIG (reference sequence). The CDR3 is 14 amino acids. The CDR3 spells CAWNPQLDSYEQYF. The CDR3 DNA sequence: TGTGCCTGGAACCCCCAGCTGGACAGCTACGAGCAGTACTTC.

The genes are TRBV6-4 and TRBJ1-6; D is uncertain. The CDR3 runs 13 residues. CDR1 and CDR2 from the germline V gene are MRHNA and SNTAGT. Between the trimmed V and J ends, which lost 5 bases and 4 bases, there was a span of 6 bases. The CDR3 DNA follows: TGTGCCAGCAGTACAGAATATAATTCACCCCTCCACTTT. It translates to CASSTEYNSPLHF.